The rows below give T cell receptor beta chains drawn from one sample of a study of blood T cell repertoires in COVID-19. Sequencing was performed with immunoSEQ multiplex PCR; in TCRdb, only in-frame clones are kept and a portion is missing. Counted here are roughly 220,000 clones, 85% to 90% occurring once; the ten biggest clones make up 4.5% to 7.5%. The sample taken for sequencing was peripheral blood. These receptors were collected from a man aged 80 or over with acute or convalescent COVID-19. The CDR3 runs from the conserved cysteine through the conserved F or W. D genes are given only for firm matches. Some rows mark clone size as missing; the rest say once, few, many or name a class of expanded clone.

j_call,d_call,clone_size,v_call,cdr3_length,cdr3_aa,cdr3_nt
TRBJ1-1,TRBD1,-,TRBV6-6,15,CASSDNRGKNTEAFF,TGTGCCAGCAGTGACAACAGGGGAAAGAACACTGAAGCTTTCTTT
TRBJ2-7,TRBD2,-,TRBV30,13,CAWIGAGGREQYF,TGTGCCTGGATCGGGGCGGGAGGGCGCGAGCAGTACTTC
TRBJ2-7,TRBD1,-,TRBV5-1,16,CASSTTLTGDAYEQYF,TGCGCCAGCAGCACTACCTTAACAGGGGACGCCTACGAGCAGTACTTC
TRBJ2-5,TRBD1,-,TRBV5-6,17,CASSSYWGDRGRETQYF,TGTGCCAGCAGCTCATACTGGGGGGACAGGGGAAGAGAGACCCAGTACTTC
TRBJ2-1,-,-,TRBV7-9,15,CASSVRTGSTGEQFF,TGTGCCAGCAGCGTCCGGACGGGGTCCACGGGTGAGCAGTTCTTC
TRBJ2-5,-,-,TRBV24-1,13,CATSAGVAETQYF,TGTGCCACCAGTGCCGGGGTGGCGGAGACCCAGTACTTC
TRBJ1-2,-,-,TRBV7-2,15,CASSLGGGRVDGYTF,TGTGCCAGCAGCTTAGGGGGGGGTAGGGTTGATGGCTACACCTTC
TRBJ2-1,-,-,TRBV9,15,CASSVGAGPYNEQFF,TGTGCCAGCAGCGTAGGGGCAGGCCCCTACAATGAGCAGTTCTTC
TRBJ1-3,-,-,TRBV19,13,CASSPDSGNTIYF,TGTGCCAGTAGTCCCGACAGTGGAAACACCATATATTTT
TRBJ2-1,-,few,TRBV5-1,15,CASSLASRNYNEQFF,TGCGCCAGCAGCTTGGCTTCCAGAAACTACAATGAGCAGTTCTTC
TRBJ2-2,-,-,TRBV2,16,CASRPERVANTGELFF,TGTGCCAGCAGACCCGAACGGGTAGCGAACACCGGGGAGCTGTTTTTT
TRBJ2-1,-,-,TRBV7-9,15,CASSLSSGGYNEQFF,TGTGCCAGCAGCCTAAGTAGCGGAGGATACAATGAGCAGTTCTTC
TRBJ1-6,TRBD1,-,TRBV7-2,16,CASSGDRVSYNSPLHF,TGTGCCAGCAGCGGGGACAGGGTCTCCTATAATTCACCCCTCCACTTT
TRBJ2-2,TRBD1,-,TRBV7-9,14,CASSPGTGTGELFF,TGTGCCAGCAGCCCCGGGACAGGGACCGGGGAGCTGTTTTTT
TRBJ2-1,TRBD2,-,TRBV30,16,CAWSGLLAGAYNEQFF,TGTGCCTGGAGTGGCCTACTAGCGGGGGCTTACAATGAGCAGTTCTTC
TRBJ2-3,TRBD2,few,TRBV3-1/TRBV3-2,16,CASSQGSGRGTDTQYF,TGTGCCAGCAGCCAGGGAAGCGGGAGGGGCACAGATACGCAGTATTTT
TRBJ1-1,-,-,TRBV7-2,13,CASSLQGKTEAFF,TGTGCCAGCAGCCTACAGGGTAAGACTGAAGCTTTCTTT
TRBJ2-3,TRBD1,-,TRBV5-1,14,CASSLEGAPDTQYF,TGCGCCAGCAGCTTGGAGGGGGCTCCTGATACGCAGTATTTT
TRBJ2-1,-,-,TRBV11-2,13,CASSTTVQGEQFF,TGTGCCAGCAGCACGACTGTACAGGGTGAGCAGTTCTTC
TRBJ1-4,TRBD1,-,TRBV28,18,CASSLSPIRTGRVGELFF,TGTGCCAGCAGTTTGTCTCCCATCCGGACAGGGAGGGTCGGGGAACTGTTTTTT
TRBJ2-2,TRBD1,once,TRBV4-3,14,CASRGQGFGGELFF,TGCGCCTCCAGGGGACAGGGCTTTGGCGGGGAGCTGTTTTTT
TRBJ1-2,TRBD1,-,TRBV27,14,CASRDTGGAYGYTF,TGTGCCAGCAGGGATACAGGGGGCGCTTATGGCTACACCTTC
TRBJ2-2,TRBD2,-,TRBV27,17,CASSSPGLAGYTGELFF,TGTGCCAGCAGTTCTCCGGGACTAGCGGGTTACACCGGGGAGCTGTTTTTT
TRBJ2-5,TRBD1,-,TRBV5-1,14,CASSFPTGGETQYF,TGCGCCAGCAGCTTCCCGACAGGGGGAGAGACCCAGTACTTC
TRBJ2-1,TRBD1,-,TRBV19,17,CASSIEGQRPTYNEQFF,TGTGCCAGTAGTATAGAGGGACAGCGACCCACCTACAATGAGCAGTTCTTC
TRBJ2-5,TRBD2,-,TRBV5-1,15,CASSLGLAGGETQYF,TGCGCCAGCAGCTTGGGACTAGCGGGAGGTGAGACCCAGTACTTC
TRBJ1-5,-,-,TRBV30,18,CAWSPSWTAEGGNQPQHF,TGTGCCTGGAGTCCTTCCTGGACAGCCGAGGGAGGCAATCAGCCCCAGCATTTT
TRBJ2-7,TRBD1,-,TRBV24-1,14,CATSDPGQGGGQYF,TGTGCCACCAGTGATCCCGGACAGGGGGGTGGGCAGTACTTC
TRBJ1-4,TRBD1,-,TRBV6-6,14,CASSGGQGAAKLFF,TGTGCCAGCAGTGGGGGACAGGGAGCCGCAAAACTGTTTTTT
TRBJ1-3,-,-,TRBV4-1,15,CASSSGGFSGNTIYF,TGCGCCAGCAGCAGCGGGGGCTTTTCTGGAAACACCATATATTTT
TRBJ2-5,-,-,TRBV11-3,15,CASSLQVTGGETQYF,TGTGCCAGCAGCTTACAGGTTACAGGTGGGGAGACCCAGTACTTC
TRBJ2-1,-,many,TRBV11-2,16,CASSSLQGRGVDEQFF,TGTGCCAGCAGCTCATTACAGGGCCGCGGAGTGGATGAGCAGTTCTTC
TRBJ1-5,-,-,TRBV20-1,13,CSASPGWGQPQHF,TGCAGTGCTAGTCCAGGGTGGGGTCAGCCCCAGCATTTT
TRBJ2-5,-,-,TRBV9,15,CASSARPGAQETQYF,TGTGCCAGCAGCGCGAGACCGGGAGCACAAGAGACCCAGTACTTC
TRBJ2-3,TRBD2,-,TRBV24-1,17,CATSDRGGRTSTDTQYF,TGTGCCACCAGTGATCGGGGGGGGAGGACTAGCACAGATACGCAGTATTTT
TRBJ1-5,TRBD1,-,TRBV28,15,CASSPGTGINQPQHF,TGTGCCAGCAGTCCTGGGACAGGGATCAATCAGCCCCAGCATTTT
TRBJ1-3,-,-,TRBV11-3,14,CASSLAGAANTIYF,TGTGCCAGCAGCTTAGCAGGTGCTGCAAACACCATATATTTT
TRBJ1-4,-,-,TRBV7-2,19,CASSLDEVARPTTNEKLFF,TGTGCCAGCAGCTTAGACGAGGTAGCCCGCCCAACAACTAATGAAAAACTGTTTTTT
TRBJ2-2,TRBD2,few,TRBV6-5,14,CASERGANTGELFF,TGTGCCAGCGAGCGGGGCGCGAACACCGGGGAGCTGTTTTTT
TRBJ2-3,-,-,TRBV27,13,CASSLKDGGTQYF,TGTGCCAGCAGTTTAAAAGATGGAGGTACGCAGTATTTT
TRBJ2-7,-,once,TRBV3-1/TRBV3-2,14,CASSPRVISYEQYF,TGTGCCAGCAGCCCCCGGGTCATCTCCTACGAGCAGTACTTC
TRBJ2-2,-,many,TRBV7-2,12,CASSSYNGELFF,TGTGCCAGCAGCTCCTATAACGGGGAGCTGTTTTTT
TRBJ2-7,-,-,TRBV2,10,CASSRSEQYF,TGTGCCAGCAGTCGGTCAGAGCAGTACTTC
TRBJ2-7,TRBD2,-,TRBV7-9,12,CASSYGAGGAVF,TGTGCCAGCAGCTACGGAGCGGGGGGCGCTGTCTTC
TRBJ2-2,-,few,TRBV11-2,15,CASTPLALASGELFF,TGTGCCAGCACCCCGTTAGCCCTAGCATCCGGGGAGCTGTTTTTT
TRBJ2-5,TRBD2,once,TRBV7-9,15,CASSSTSGGQETQYF,TGTGCCAGCAGCTCTACTAGCGGGGGGCAAGAGACCCAGTACTTC
TRBJ1-6,-,-,TRBV7-2,14,CASSSQRGNSPLHF,TGTGCCAGCAGTTCCCAAAGGGGCAATTCACCCCTCCACTTT